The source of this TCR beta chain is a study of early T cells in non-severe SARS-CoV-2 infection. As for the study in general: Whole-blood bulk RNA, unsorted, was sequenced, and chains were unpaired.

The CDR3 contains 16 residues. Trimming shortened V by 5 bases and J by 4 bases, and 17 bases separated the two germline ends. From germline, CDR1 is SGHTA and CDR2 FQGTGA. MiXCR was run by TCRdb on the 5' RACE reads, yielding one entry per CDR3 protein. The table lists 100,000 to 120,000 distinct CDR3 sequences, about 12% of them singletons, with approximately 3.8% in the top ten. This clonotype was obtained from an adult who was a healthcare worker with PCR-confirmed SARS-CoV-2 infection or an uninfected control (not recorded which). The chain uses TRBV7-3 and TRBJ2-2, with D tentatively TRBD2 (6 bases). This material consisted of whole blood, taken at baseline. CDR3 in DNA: TGTGCCAGCAGCAACGCCGGGGGAATTTCCACCGGGGAGCTGTTTTTT. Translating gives CASSNAGGISTGELFF.